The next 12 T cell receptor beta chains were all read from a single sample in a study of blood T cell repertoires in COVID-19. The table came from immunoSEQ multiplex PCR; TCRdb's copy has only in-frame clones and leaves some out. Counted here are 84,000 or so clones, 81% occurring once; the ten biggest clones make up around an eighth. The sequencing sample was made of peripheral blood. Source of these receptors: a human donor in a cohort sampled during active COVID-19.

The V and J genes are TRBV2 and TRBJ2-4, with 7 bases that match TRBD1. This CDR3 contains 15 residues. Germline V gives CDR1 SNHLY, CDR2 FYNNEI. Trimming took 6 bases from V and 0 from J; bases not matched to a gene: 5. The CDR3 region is CASRGTALAKNIQYF. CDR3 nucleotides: TGTGCCAGCAGGGGGACAGCACTAGCCAAAAACATTCAGTACTTC.

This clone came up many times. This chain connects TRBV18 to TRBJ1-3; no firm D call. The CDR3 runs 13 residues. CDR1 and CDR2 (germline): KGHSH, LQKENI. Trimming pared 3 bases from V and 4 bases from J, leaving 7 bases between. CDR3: CASSPSSGNTIYF. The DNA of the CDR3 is TGTGCCAGCTCACCCTCTTCCGGAAACACCATATATTTT.

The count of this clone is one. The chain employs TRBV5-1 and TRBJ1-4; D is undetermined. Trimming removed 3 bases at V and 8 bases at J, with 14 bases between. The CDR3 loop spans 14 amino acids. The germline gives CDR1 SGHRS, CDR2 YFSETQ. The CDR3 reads CASSSAAGGEKLFF. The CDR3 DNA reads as TGCGCCAGCAGCTCGGCGGCCGGAGGCGAAAAACTGTTTTTT.

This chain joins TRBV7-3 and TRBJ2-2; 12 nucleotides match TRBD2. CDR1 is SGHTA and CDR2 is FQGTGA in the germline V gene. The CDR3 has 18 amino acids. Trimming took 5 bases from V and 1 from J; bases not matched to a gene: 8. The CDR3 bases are TGTGCCAGCAGCCCGAGTAGGGGACTAGCGGGGAACACCGGGGAGCTGTTTTTT. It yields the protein CASSPSRGLAGNTGELFF.

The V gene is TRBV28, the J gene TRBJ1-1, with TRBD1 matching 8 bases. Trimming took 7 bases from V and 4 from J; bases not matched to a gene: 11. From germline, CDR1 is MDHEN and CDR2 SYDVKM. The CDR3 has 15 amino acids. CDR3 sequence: CASTPGGAWVTEAFF. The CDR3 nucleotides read TGTGCCAGCACTCCAGGGGGCGCCTGGGTCACTGAAGCTTTCTTT.

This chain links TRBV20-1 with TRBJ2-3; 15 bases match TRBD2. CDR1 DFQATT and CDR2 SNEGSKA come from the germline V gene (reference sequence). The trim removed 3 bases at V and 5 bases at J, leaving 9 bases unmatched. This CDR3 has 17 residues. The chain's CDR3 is CSASSWTSGGERDTQYF. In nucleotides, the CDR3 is TGCAGTGCTAGTTCTTGGACTAGCGGGGGGGAGAGAGATACGCAGTATTTT.

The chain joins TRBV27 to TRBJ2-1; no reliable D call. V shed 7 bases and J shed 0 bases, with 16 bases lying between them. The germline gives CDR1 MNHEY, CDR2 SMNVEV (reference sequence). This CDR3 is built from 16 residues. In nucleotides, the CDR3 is TGTGCCAGCACGGCGCTTTCGAGGAGCTCCTACAATGAGCAGTTCTTC. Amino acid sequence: CASTALSRSSYNEQFF.

The CDR3 region has the DNA TGTGCCTGGAGGGGACAGGGGGCGAACTATGGCTACACCTTC. Its protein product is CAWRGQGANYGYTF. The chain carries TRBV30 and TRBJ1-2; TRBD1 aligns across 12 bases. This CDR3 has 14 amino acids. Germline V gene lookup returns CDR1 GTSNPN and CDR2 SVGIG (reference sequence). V gave up 3 bases and J gave up 2 bases; unmatched junction bases: 1.

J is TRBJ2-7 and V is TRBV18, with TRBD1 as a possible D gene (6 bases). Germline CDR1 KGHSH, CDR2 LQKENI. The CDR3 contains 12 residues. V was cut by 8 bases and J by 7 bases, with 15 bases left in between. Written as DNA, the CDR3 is TGTGCCAGCGCCCCTTTGAGGGGGGAGCAGTACTTC. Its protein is CASAPLRGEQYF.

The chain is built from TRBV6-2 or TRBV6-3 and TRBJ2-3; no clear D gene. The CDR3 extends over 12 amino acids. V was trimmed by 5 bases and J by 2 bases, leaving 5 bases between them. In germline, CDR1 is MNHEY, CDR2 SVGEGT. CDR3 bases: TGTGCCAGCAGTGGGCTCACAGATACGCAGTATTTT. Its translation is CASSGLTDTQYF.

CDR3 in DNA: TGCGCCAGCAGCAAGCAGTCACAGGGAGGGACTGAAGCTTTCTTT. It codes for CASSKQSQGGTEAFF. The chain couples TRBV5-1 to TRBJ1-1, with D possibly being TRBD1 (6 bases). The V gene's germline CDR1 is SGHRS and CDR2 YFSETQ. V shed 4 bases and J shed 5 bases, with 18 bases lying between them. The CDR3 is made up of 15 amino acids.

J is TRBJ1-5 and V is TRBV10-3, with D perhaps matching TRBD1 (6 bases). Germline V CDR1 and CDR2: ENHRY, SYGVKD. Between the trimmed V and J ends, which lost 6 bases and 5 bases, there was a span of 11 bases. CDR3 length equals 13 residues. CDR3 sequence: CAIRGAVDQPQHF. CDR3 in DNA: TGTGCCATCAGGGGGGCCGTGGATCAGCCCCAGCATTTT.